This is a list of T cell receptor beta chains from one sample in a study of cytomegalovirus exposure and HLA in healthy donors. Generated by immunoSEQ multiplex PCR, the TCRdb table keeps only in-frame clones and is missing some. The table has 100,000 or so clones, approximately 80% seen once. Sequencing used PBMCs. Receptors were obtained from a male donor in good health and CMV-seronegative. Both conserved end residues are part of each CDR3. The D gene is left open where the match is weak.

-,TRBJ1-1,TRBV5-1,CASSSRMNTEAFF
-,TRBJ1-5,TRBV27,CASQTHSGDYQPQHF
-,TRBJ2-1,TRBV18,CASSPGGFYNEQFF
TRBD1,TRBJ1-1,TRBV6-4,CASREGQENTEAFF
-,TRBJ2-7,TRBV7-9,CASSPAAPEQYF
-,TRBJ2-7,TRBV19,CASSIAKRGSSYEQYF
TRBD1,TRBJ2-2,TRBV5-1,CASSLDRVATGELFF
TRBD2,TRBJ2-1,TRBV18,CASSPWLRVGREGYNEQFF
-,TRBJ2-3,TRBV5-4,CASSLERRNTQYF
-,TRBJ2-7,TRBV30,CAWGLGRIYEQYF
TRBD2,TRBJ2-2,TRBV30,CAWSSTSADTGELFF
-,TRBJ1-1,TRBV7-2,CASSLVNSAEAFF
TRBD2,TRBJ2-2,TRBV2,CASWAGGGSGTGELFF
TRBD2,TRBJ2-7,TRBV6-1,CASEVAGGPGEQYF
-,TRBJ1-4,TRBV7-9,CASSKQETANEKLFF
TRBD2,TRBJ2-7,TRBV6-6,CASSYGTSEYEQYF
-,TRBJ2-5,TRBV19,CASGGRRVGNQYF
-,TRBJ2-7,TRBV2,CFFKQKAAYEQYF
-,TRBJ1-1,TRBV2,CASEMNTEAFF
TRBD1,-,TRBV6-6,CATCPEGTGGYEQYF
-,TRBJ1-5,TRBV30,CAWSRGLSNQPQHF
TRBD1,TRBJ1-2,TRBV2,CASRGDSYGYTF
TRBD1,TRBJ2-2,TRBV7-2,CASRQQGRDTGELFF
-,TRBJ1-5,TRBV7-9,CSSSLNYQPQHF
-,TRBJ2-7,TRBV11-2,CASSLEPGLSGEQYF
-,TRBJ2-5,TRBV7-7,CASSLGWGEPQETQYF
-,TRBJ2-5,TRBV5-4,CASGRTGETQYF
-,TRBJ2-1,TRBV5-1,CASSLVGGYSYNEQFF
TRBD1,TRBJ1-2,TRBV19,CASRRDAGGYGYTF
-,TRBJ1-3,TRBV5-1,CASSLTGFIETGNTIYF
-,TRBJ2-3,TRBV21-1,CASSKDIPGQGATDTQYF
-,TRBJ1-4,TRBV9,CASSPGWSATNEKLFF
-,TRBJ2-7,TRBV5-1,CASKDIPQYEQYF
TRBD1,TRBJ1-4,TRBV4-1,CASSHGQGIEKLFF
-,TRBJ1-1,TRBV2,CASRLQGRAFF
-,TRBJ1-1,TRBV5-1,CASSFLSGGAGTEAFF
TRBD1,TRBJ2-5,TRBV7-3,CASSRNGQGSGETQYF
TRBD1,TRBJ2-7,TRBV7-3,CSSRSWTGQAYEQYF
TRBD1,TRBJ1-2,TRBV2,CASSEAANRGRDGYTF
-,TRBJ2-1,TRBV19,CASSPPFLANEQFF
-,TRBJ2-7,TRBV30,CAWSPRRSYEQYF
-,TRBJ2-5,TRBV2,CASRLMEVGETQYF
-,TRBJ2-4,TRBV30,CAWSVRGSAKNIQYF
-,TRBJ2-7,TRBV6-4,CASILGKKLGLLTYEQYF
-,TRBJ1-2,TRBV19,CASSRGVAGYTF
TRBD2,TRBJ2-7,TRBV9,CASSVGTAGASYEQYF
TRBD1,TRBJ1-4,TRBV28,CASCSPGTGWEKLFF
TRBD2,TRBJ2-7,TRBV4-3,CASSQDFLGTSHEQYF
TRBD2,TRBJ2-7,TRBV11-3,CASSRIGRGGQYF
-,TRBJ2-7,TRBV7-9,CASCPAGKFYEQYF
-,TRBJ1-5,TRBV7-2,CASSLMDSSNQPQHF
TRBD2,TRBJ2-1,TRBV4-3,CASSQRSGEQFF
TRBD2,TRBJ2-5,TRBV5-1,CASSSSILAYQETQYF
TRBD1,TRBJ1-2,TRBV7-9,CASSLGGQFLF
TRBD2,TRBJ2-1,TRBV19,CASSRGLAGNEQFF
TRBD1,TRBJ1-5,TRBV9,CASSDRGNQPQHF
-,TRBJ2-2,TRBV5-1,CASSQTGSSRELFF
TRBD2,TRBJ2-1,TRBV7-9,CASSPQAGGFVEQFF